These 25 T cell receptor beta chains were sequenced from one sample in a study of T cells expressing NK-cell markers. TCRdb reprocessed the 5' RACE reads, keeping one entry per CDR3 protein, no DNA. The data show tens of thousands of distinct CDR3 sequences, and the top ten clones hold about 60%. Material for sequencing was blood T cells: a sorted CD56 or NKG2C T cell subset, CD4+ or CD8+ T cells, or bulk PBMC T cells (not recorded which). The receptors derive from a woman between 18 and 70 years old in good health.

This rearrangement joins TRBV28 to TRBJ2-7; the D call of TRBD1 rests on TCRdb alone, since no DNA is present to check it. From germline, CDR1 is MDHEN and CDR2 SYDVKM. This CDR3 contains 15 residues. The CDR3 here is CASSFRDRGVREQYF.

V and J are TRBV4-1 and TRBJ2-1; TCRdb gives TRBD1 as the D gene, but with no DNA this cannot be confirmed. CDR1 MGHRA and CDR2 YSYEKL come from the germline V gene. This CDR3 contains 13 residues. The CDR3 region is CASSQLRGVEQFF.

The chain uses TRBV28 and TRBJ2-1. CDR1 and CDR2 from the germline V gene are MDHEN and SYDVKM. This CDR3 is 13 amino acids long. The CDR3 sequence: CASTLGGYNEQFF.

The rearrangement links TRBV5-1 to TRBJ2-1. Germline V gives CDR1 SGHRS, CDR2 YFSETQ. CDR3 length: 14 residues. The CDR3 loop is CASSLSTSWDEQFF.

The chain employs TRBV29-1 and TRBJ2-5; checking the TCRdb D call of TRBD2 is not possible without DNA. From germline, CDR1 is SQVTM and CDR2 ANQGSEA. The CDR3 consists of 13 residues. The CDR3 region is CSVPTGGRETQYF. Filled out from reference TRBV29-1 and TRBJ2-5, the complete variable domain reads SAVISQKPSRDICQRGTSLTIQCQVDSQVTMMFWYRQQPGQSLTLIATANQGSEATYESGFVIDKFPISRPNLTFSTLTVSNMSPEDSSIYLCSVPTGGRETQYFGPGTRLLVL.

This chain joins TRBV12-3 or TRBV12-4 and TRBJ2-3; the D call of TRBD1 rests on TCRdb alone, since no DNA is present to check it. The CDR3 covers 15 residues. The CDR3 protein is CASSYTGTRKDTQYF.

The rearrangement uses TRBV25-1 and TRBJ1-2; there is no DNA to check the TCRdb D call of TRBD1. Per the germline V gene, CDR1 is MGHDK and CDR2 is SYGVNS. CDR3 length: 13 residues. CDR3 sequence: CASSPWDSHGYTF.

The rearrangement links TRBV15 to TRBJ2-2; TCRdb calls TRBD1, which cannot be checked without DNA. There are 15 residues in the CDR3. Germline assignment: CDR1 LNHNV and CDR2 YYDKDF (reference sequence). The CDR3 spells CATSVGQGEVGELFF.

The J gene is TRBJ2-1, the V gene TRBV11-2; TCRdb's D gene call, TRBD2, goes unchecked for lack of DNA. Germline assignment: CDR1 SGHAT and CDR2 FQNNGV. The CDR3 runs 16 residues. This CDR3 reads CASSLGGSGIPSEQFF.

This rearrangement joins TRBV7-9 to TRBJ1-2; absent DNA, TCRdb's TRBD1 call cannot be checked. The CDR3 runs to 15 residues. The germline V gene has CDR1 SEHNR and CDR2 FQNEAQ (reference sequence). The CDR3 reads CASSLARGVSYGYTF.

The CDR3 sequence is CASSLGDIGSYEQYF. The V gene is TRBV12-3 or TRBV12-4, the J gene TRBJ2-7; TCRdb reports TRBD1, a call that lacks DNA to check it against. CDR3 length: 15 amino acids.

The chain couples TRBV12-3 or TRBV12-4 to TRBJ2-4; TCRdb's D call of TRBD2 is untestable without DNA. CDR3 size: 14 residues. CDR3: CATSAGFGKNIQYF.

The chain's CDR3 is CASSSKGGADTQYF. This chain joins TRBV5-1 and TRBJ2-3; the TRBD1 assignment by TCRdb is unverifiable without DNA. Germline CDR1 SGHRS, CDR2 YFSETQ. The CDR3 covers 14 residues.

The chain uses TRBV3-1 and TRBJ2-5. The CDR3 runs to 11 residues. CDR1 is LGHDT, CDR2 YNNKEL, per germline (reference sequence). The chain's CDR3 is CASSQGETQYF.

The CDR3 sequence is CASSIEGAYTGELFF. The rearrangement joins TRBV19 to TRBJ2-2; the D gene TCRdb calls, TRBD1, cannot be checked with no DNA. Germline V gene sequence: CDR1 LNHDA, CDR2 SQIVND (reference sequence). The CDR3 extends over 15 amino acids.

This chain connects TRBV24-1 to TRBJ2-2; TCRdb proposes TRBD2, but this gene call is untestable without DNA. CDR1 is KGHDR and CDR2 is SFDVKD in the germline V gene. The CDR3 is 16 amino acids. The CDR3 loop is CATSDTGTLNTGELFF.

V is TRBV5-1 and J is TRBJ2-1; the TCRdb call, TRBD2, lacks DNA for checking. CDR3 length: 15 residues. The germline V gene encodes CDR1 SGHRS and CDR2 YFSETQ. CDR3 loop: CASSGGTSGYNEQFF.

This rearrangement joins TRBV5-1 to TRBJ1-2. This CDR3 is built from 13 residues. CDR1 is SGHRS, CDR2 YFSETQ, per germline. The CDR3 reads CASSLVQSYGYTF.

This rearrangement joins TRBV7-9 to TRBJ2-3; TCRdb designates TRBD2, a call that cannot be tested without DNA. The CDR3 has 15 amino acids. From germline, CDR1 is SEHNR and CDR2 FQNEAQ (reference sequence). The CDR3 here is CASSLRTSGKDTQYF.

J is TRBJ2-2 and V is TRBV4-1. The CDR3 runs to 13 residues. Per the germline V gene, CDR1 is MGHRA and CDR2 is YSYEKL. The CDR3 sequence is CASSHLGNGELFF.

The chain is built from TRBV5-1 and TRBJ1-5. The CDR3 covers 15 residues. Germline-derived CDR1 and CDR2 are SGHRS and YFSETQ. CDR3 in amino acids: CASSLEDYSNQPQHF.

This CDR3 reads CASSGGVEQFF. V is TRBV5-1 and J is TRBJ2-1; there is no DNA to check the TCRdb D call of TRBD1. The CDR3 has 11 residues. The germline gives CDR1 SGHRS, CDR2 YFSETQ. The full variable domain, completed using reference TRBV5-1 and TRBJ2-1, is KAGVTQTPRYLIKTRGQQVTLSCSPISGHRSVSWYQQTPGQGLQFLFEYFSETQRNKGNFPGRFSGRQFSNSRSEMNVSTLELGDSALYLCASSGGVEQFFGPGTRLTVL.

The chain links TRBV7-8 to TRBJ2-2; TCRdb gives TRBD1 as the D gene, but with no DNA this cannot be confirmed. The CDR3 loop spans 17 amino acids. Germline V gene lookup returns CDR1 SGHVS and CDR2 FQNEAQ. The CDR3 sequence: CASSSPSTGTITGELFF.

V usage is TRBV14 and J usage is TRBJ2-7; the D gene TCRdb calls, TRBD1, cannot be checked with no DNA. The CDR3 totals 17 residues. The germline V gene has CDR1 SGHDN and CDR2 FVKESK. The CDR3 loop is CASSQRLTGTFKDEQYF.

The chain combines TRBV19 with TRBJ2-7; TCRdb's assignment of TRBD2 cannot be checked, as there is no DNA. The CDR3 is 14 amino acids. Per germline, CDR1 LNHDA and CDR2 SQIVND (reference sequence). CDR3 sequence: CASSTASGKNEQYF.